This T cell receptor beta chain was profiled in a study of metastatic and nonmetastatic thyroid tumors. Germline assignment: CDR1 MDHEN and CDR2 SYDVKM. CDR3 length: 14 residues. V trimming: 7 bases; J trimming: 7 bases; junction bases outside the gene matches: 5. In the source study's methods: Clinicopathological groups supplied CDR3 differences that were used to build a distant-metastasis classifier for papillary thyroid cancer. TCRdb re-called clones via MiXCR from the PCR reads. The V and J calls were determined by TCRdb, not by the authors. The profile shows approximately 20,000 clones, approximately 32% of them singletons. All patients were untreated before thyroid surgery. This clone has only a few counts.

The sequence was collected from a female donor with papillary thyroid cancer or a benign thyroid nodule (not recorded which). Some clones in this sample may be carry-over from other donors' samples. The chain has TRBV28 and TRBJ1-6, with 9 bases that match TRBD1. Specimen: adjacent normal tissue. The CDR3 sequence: CASTSGTGNSPLHF. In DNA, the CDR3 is TGTGCCAGCACTTCCGGGACAGGGAATTCACCCCTCCACTTT.